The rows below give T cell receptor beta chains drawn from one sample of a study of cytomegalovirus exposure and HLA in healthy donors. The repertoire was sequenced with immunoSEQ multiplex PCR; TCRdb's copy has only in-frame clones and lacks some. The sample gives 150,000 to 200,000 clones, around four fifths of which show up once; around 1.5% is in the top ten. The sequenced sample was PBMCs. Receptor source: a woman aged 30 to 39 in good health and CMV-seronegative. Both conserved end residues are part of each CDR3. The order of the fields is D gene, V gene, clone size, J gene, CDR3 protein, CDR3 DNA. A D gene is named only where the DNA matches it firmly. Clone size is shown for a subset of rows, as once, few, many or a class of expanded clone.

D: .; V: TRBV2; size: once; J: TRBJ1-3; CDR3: CASSVAGAPGNTIYF; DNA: TGTGCCAGCAGTGTGGCAGGGGCCCCTGGAAACACCATATATTTT
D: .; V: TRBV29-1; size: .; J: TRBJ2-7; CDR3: CSVGLSSEQYF; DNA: TGCAGCGTTGGGCTTTCTTCCGAGCAGTACTTC
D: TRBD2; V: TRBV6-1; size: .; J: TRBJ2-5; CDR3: CASIRTSAPGETQYF; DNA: TGTGCCAGCATAAGGACTAGCGCCCCCGGGGAGACCCAGTACTTC
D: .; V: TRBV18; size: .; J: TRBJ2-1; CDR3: CASSPEMRDEQFF; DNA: TGTGCCAGCTCACCAGAGATGCGGGATGAGCAGTTCTTC
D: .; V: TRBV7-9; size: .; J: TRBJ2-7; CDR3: CASSLVRYEQYF; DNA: TGTGCCAGCAGCTTAGTCCGTTACGAGCAGTACTTC
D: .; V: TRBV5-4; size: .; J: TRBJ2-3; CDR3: CASSLGSDSSTDTQYF; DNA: TGTGCCAGCAGCTTGGGGTCGGACTCTAGCACAGATACGCAGTATTTT
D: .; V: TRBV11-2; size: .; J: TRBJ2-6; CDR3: CASSFSVSGANVLTF; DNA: TGTGCCAGCAGCTTCTCGGTCTCTGGGGCCAACGTCCTGACTTTC
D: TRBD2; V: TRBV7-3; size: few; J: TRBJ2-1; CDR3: CASSYSSGGAGEQFF; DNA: TGTGCCAGCAGCTATTCTAGCGGGGGGGCGGGGGAGCAGTTCTTC
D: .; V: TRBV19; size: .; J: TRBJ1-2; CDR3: CASSPRGGGDYGYTF; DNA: TGTGCCAGTAGTCCCCGCGGGGGGGGTGACTATGGCTACACCTTC
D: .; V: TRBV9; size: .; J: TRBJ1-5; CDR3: CASSVDPGNGNQPQHF; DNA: TGTGCCAGCAGCGTAGATCCAGGGAATGGCAATCAGCCCCAGCATTTT
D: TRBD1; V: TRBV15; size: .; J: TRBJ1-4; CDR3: CATSRPQGGAEKLFF; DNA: TGTGCCACCAGCAGACCCCAGGGGGGAGCAGAAAAACTGTTTTTT
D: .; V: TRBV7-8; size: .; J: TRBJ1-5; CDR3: CASSLVGRGDYSNQPQHF; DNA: TGTGCCAGCAGCTTAGTCGGGAGGGGCGATTATAGCAATCAGCCCCAGCATTTT
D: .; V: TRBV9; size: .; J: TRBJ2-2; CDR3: CASSPEVGSDTGELFF; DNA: TGTGCCAGCAGCCCAGAGGTGGGTAGCGACACCGGGGAGCTGTTTTTT
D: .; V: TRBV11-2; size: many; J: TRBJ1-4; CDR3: CASSATGPQGKLFF; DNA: TGTGCCAGCAGCGCGACAGGTCCCCAAGGAAAACTGTTTTTT
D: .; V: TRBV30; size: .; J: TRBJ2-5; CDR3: CAWSRLYQETQYF; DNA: TGTGCCTGGAGTCGGTTGTACCAAGAGACCCAGTACTTC
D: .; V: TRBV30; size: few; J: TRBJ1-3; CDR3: CAWHGLGAGNTIYF; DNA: TGTGCCTGGCACGGATTAGGGGCTGGAAACACCATATATTTT
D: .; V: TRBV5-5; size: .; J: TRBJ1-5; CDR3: CASSLVGGDQPQHF; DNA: TGTGCCAGCAGCTTGGTGGGGGGGGATCAGCCCCAGCATTTT
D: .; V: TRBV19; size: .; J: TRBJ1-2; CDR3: CASGGAGGGYTF; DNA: TGTGCCAGTGGCGGGGCTGGAGGTGGCTACACCTTC
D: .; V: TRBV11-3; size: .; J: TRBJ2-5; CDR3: CASSPGLTQYQETQYF; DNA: TGTGCCAGCAGCCCAGGGCTCACCCAATACCAAGAGACCCAGTACTTC
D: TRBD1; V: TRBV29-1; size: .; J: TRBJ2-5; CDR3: CSLDREGETQYF; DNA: TGCAGCCTTGACAGGGAAGGGGAGACCCAGTACTTC